The clone carrying this T cell receptor (beta chain) appeared a single time. Its specificity is unknown. This sample is drawn from a study of type 1 regulatory T cells. About the research overall: T-allo10 is an in vitro-generated, Tr1-enriched CD4 T cell product specific for alloantigen.

The ends lost 2 bases at V and 2 bases at J; junction bases unmatched: 9. CDR1 is DFQATT and CDR2 is SNEGSKA in the germline V gene (reference sequence). The CDR3 runs 16 residues. TCRdb itself ran the reads through MiXCR, one entry per CDR3 protein. The repertoire includes 60,000 to 70,000 distinct CDR3 sequences, 63% of them detected once, and about 8% sits in the top ten. V is TRBV20-1 and J is TRBJ2-3; the match to TRBD1 covers 8 bases. The sample comprised cultured T cells, either the whole culture or a sorted T cell fraction (not recorded which). Subset: Tr1-enriched cell product generated in vitro against host alloantigens. The TCR originated in a human donor in good health. CDR3 DNA: TGCAGTGCTAGACGAAACGACAGGGGATACACAGATACGCAGTATTTT. Translated: CSARRNDRGYTDTQYF.